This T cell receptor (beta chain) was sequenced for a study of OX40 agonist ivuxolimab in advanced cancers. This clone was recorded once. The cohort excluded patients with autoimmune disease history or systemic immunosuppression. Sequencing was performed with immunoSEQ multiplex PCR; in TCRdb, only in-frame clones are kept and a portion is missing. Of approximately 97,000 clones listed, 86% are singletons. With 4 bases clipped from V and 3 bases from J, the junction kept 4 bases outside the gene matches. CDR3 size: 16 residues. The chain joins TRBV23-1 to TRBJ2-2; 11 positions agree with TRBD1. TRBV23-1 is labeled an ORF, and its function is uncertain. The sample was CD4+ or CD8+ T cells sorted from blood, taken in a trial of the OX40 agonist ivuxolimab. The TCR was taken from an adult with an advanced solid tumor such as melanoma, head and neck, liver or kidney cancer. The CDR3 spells CASSPWDRGYTGELFF. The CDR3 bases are TGCGCCAGCAGTCCCTGGGACAGGGGGTACACCGGGGAGCTGTTTTTT.